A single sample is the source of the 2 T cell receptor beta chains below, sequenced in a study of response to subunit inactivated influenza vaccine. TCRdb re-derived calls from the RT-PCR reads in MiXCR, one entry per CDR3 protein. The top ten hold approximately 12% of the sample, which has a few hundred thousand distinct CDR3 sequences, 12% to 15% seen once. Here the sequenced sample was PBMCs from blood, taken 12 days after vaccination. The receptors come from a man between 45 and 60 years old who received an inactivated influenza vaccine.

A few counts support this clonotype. The DNA of the CDR3 is TGCAGTGCTAGAGAAGGGCCAGAGACCCAGTACTTC. Translating gives CSAREGPETQYF. This rearrangement joins TRBV20-1 to TRBJ2-5, with no clear D. This CDR3 has 12 amino acids. Germline V gene lookup returns CDR1 DFQATT and CDR2 SNEGSKA (reference sequence). The V end lost 0 bases, the J end lost 4 bases, and 6 bases lay between the germline ends.

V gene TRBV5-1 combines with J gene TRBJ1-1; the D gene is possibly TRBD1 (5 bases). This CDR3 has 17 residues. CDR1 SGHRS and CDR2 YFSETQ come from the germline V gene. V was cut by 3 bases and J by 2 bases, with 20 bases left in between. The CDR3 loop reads CASSSSSGDIYNTEAFF. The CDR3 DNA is TGCGCCAGCAGCTCCTCGTCGGGGGATATCTATAACACTGAAGCTTTCTTT. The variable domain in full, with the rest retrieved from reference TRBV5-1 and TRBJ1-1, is KAGVTQTPRYLIKTRGQQVTLSCSPISGHRSVSWYQQTPGQGLQFLFEYFSETQRNKGNFPGRFSGRQFSNSRSEMNVSTLELGDSALYLCASSSSSGDIYNTEAFFGQGTRLTVV.